This T cell receptor beta chain was identified during a study of vaccination effects on CD4 cells after COVID-19. Study in general: Vaccination of participants consisted of two doses of either the BNT162b2 or mRNA-1273 vaccine.

Method: immunoSEQ multiplex PCR; TCRdb's copy keeps in-frame clones and lacks some. The sample has roughly 67,000 clones, roughly 79% seen once; the top ten hold roughly a tenth. Antigen-specific CD4+ T cell clonotypes were called by their expansion after viral peptide-pool culture in ViraFEST. Having been cultured for less than 12 days, the cells underwent CD4+ T cell isolation. Each vaccine recipient was nucleocapsid antibody negative and had no prior SARS-CoV-2 infection. A density of more than 1.5 million PBMC per well was used; these cells were cultured with roughly 10 IU/ml IL-2 and about 10 ug/ml peptides. In the cultures, half the medium was exchanged for IL-2 medium on days 3 and 7. About this clone: Its target is not known.

This TCR derives from a human donor who received a COVID-19 vaccine. The source was CD4+ T cells from PBMCs cultured with SARS-CoV-2 spike peptides, collected before COVID-19 vaccination.

The CDR3 DNA reads as TGTGCCAGCAGCCAAGGGCACCAGTTATACTACACCTTC. It yields the protein CASSQGHQLYYTF. This rearrangement joins TRBV3-1 (or the pseudogene TRBV3-2) to TRBJ1-2; D gene ambiguous. The CDR3 is 13 amino acids. Germline loops: CDR1 LGHDT, CDR2 YNNKEL (reference sequence). V was trimmed by 1 base and J by 10 bases, leaving 13 bases between them.